This record looks at one T cell receptor (beta chain) sequence and its context. Its antigen is unknown. Healthy donors had no documented immune events, such as infections, while sampled. This sample was included in a study of identifying expanded T cells in peripheral blood. Findings and caveats of the study: Differentially abundant clones: approximately 1.3 between replicates, about 16 at approximately 14 days, roughly 18 at four. Two-week clone count variance significantly increased as total template count grew.

The method was immunoSEQ multiplex PCR; TCRdb's version includes in-frame clones alone and lacks a portion of them. The sample lists approximately 110,000 clones; roughly 90% were seen once. The sample taken for sequencing was blood. The TCR originated in a person between 18 and 70 years old in good health.

The chain's CDR3 is CASSGAYYGYTF. CDR3 DNA sequence: TGTGCCAGCAGTGGGGCTTACTATGGCTACACCTTC. The chain is built from TRBV25-1 and TRBJ1-2; D gene uncertain. V was pared by 4 bases and J by 3 bases, with 6 bases between. Germline V gene sequence: CDR1 MGHDK, CDR2 SYGVNS. This CDR3 is built from 12 residues.